These 25 T cell receptor beta chains originate from one sample sequenced in a study of CD8+ T cells in alopecia areata. Treatment described: oral pan-JAK inhibitor, 5-10 mg twice daily. It was cDNA, reverse transcribed from extracted RNA, that served as the sequencing template. Sequenced by immunoSEQ multiplex PCR; TCRdb stores in-frame clones only, minus some. The sample consists of 150,000 to 200,000 clones, around 59% of them appearing once. Sequenced material: CD4+ T cells sorted from blood, taken at week 24, from a patient treated with tofacitinib. These receptors all stem from a human donor with alopecia areata.

This chain links TRBV10-3 with TRBJ1-3, with 7 bases aligning to TRBD1. Per germline, CDR1 ENHRY and CDR2 SYGVKD. Germline trimming cut 10 bases from V and 1 base from J; bases unmatched to any gene: 16. This CDR3 is 17 amino acids long. Here the CDR3 DNA reads TGTGCCAGCCAAAACTTTCCCAGGGGGTCATCTGGAAACACCATATATTTT. Protein sequence: CASQNFPRGSSGNTIYF.

The chain uses TRBV4-2 and TRBJ1-2; D remains unclear. With 3 bases removed from V and 5 bases from J, the gap between germline ends came to 10 bases. The CDR3 spans 13 residues. CDR1 is LGHNA, CDR2 YNFKEQ, per germline. This CDR3 is CASSHPVEYGYTF. In nucleotides, the CDR3 is TGTGCCAGCAGCCACCCGGTTGAGTATGGCTACACCTTC.

This chain connects TRBV30 to TRBJ1-5; no reliable D call. V lost 2 bases, J lost 4 bases, and 18 bases lay in between. This CDR3 region has 16 residues. Germline values: CDR1 GTSNPN, CDR2 SVGIG (reference sequence). The CDR3 spells CAWSSPLESPNQPQHF. In DNA form, the CDR3 reads TGTGCCTGGAGTTCCCCTCTGGAGTCGCCGAATCAGCCCCAGCATTTT. Looking up the rest from reference TRBV30 and TRBJ1-5 gives the full variable domain: SQTIHQWPATLVQPVGSPLSLECTVEGTSNPNLYWYRQAAGRGLQLLFYSVGIGQISSEVPQNLSASRPQDRQFILSSKKLLLSDSGFYLCAWSSPLESPNQPQHFGDGTRLSIL.

In regard to this clone: In the same sample, other DNA sequences code for this CDR3. The V call is TRBV29-1, the J call TRBJ2-5; D ambiguous. The CDR3 loop spans 12 amino acids. V lost 3 bases, J lost 0 bases, and 5 bases lay in between. Germline V lookup: CDR1 SQVTM, CDR2 ANQGSEA. CDR3 residues: CSVDRNQETQYF. As DNA, the CDR3 is TGCAGCGTTGACAGGAACCAAGAGACCCAGTACTTC.

The genes are TRBV29-1 and TRBJ2-7; no definite D call. Trimming took 8 bases from V and 6 from J, leaving 20 bases between them. The CDR3 is 13 residues long. CDR1 is SQVTM and CDR2 is ANQGSEA in the germline V gene. The CDR3 loop is CSSKGIVGREQYF. CDR3 sequence (DNA): TGCAGCAGCAAGGGTATTGTCGGCCGCGAGCAGTACTTC.

V and J are TRBV30 and TRBJ1-1; D unclear. V dropped 2 bases and J dropped 1 base, with 14 bases sitting between them. The CDR3 contains 15 residues. Per germline, CDR1 GTSNPN and CDR2 SVGIG (reference sequence). As DNA, the CDR3 is TGTGCCTGGAGTTATCGAGGCTTGAGGAACACTGAAGCTTTCTTT. Protein sequence: CAWSYRGLRNTEAFF.

The V call is TRBV18, the J call TRBJ1-1; the D is unclear. Germline CDR1 and CDR2: KGHSH and LQKENI. This CDR3 region has 13 residues. V lost 2 bases, J lost 0 bases, and 4 bases lay in between. CDR3 bases: TGTGCCAGCTCACCAGATATGAACACTGAAGCTTTCTTT. Amino acids: CASSPDMNTEAFF.

The V and J genes are TRBV29-1 and TRBJ2-1; TRBD1 is a possible D gene (5 bases). V was clipped by 3 bases and J by 6 bases, with 12 bases between them. The CDR3 has 13 residues. CDR1 and CDR2 (germline): SQVTM, ANQGSEA. The CDR3 DNA reads as TGCAGCGTTGATGGCAGGGCCTCCAATGAGCAGTTCTTC. Its protein is CSVDGRASNEQFF.

This clone was seen a few times. This chain connects TRBV29-1 to TRBJ2-7, with TRBD2 identical over 9 bases. Unmatched junction bases numbered 11, after V lost 0 bases and J lost 2 bases. CDR1 is SQVTM, CDR2 ANQGSEA, per germline. The CDR3 has 17 residues. CDR3 coding DNA: TGCAGCGTTGAAGATCCCCGTAGCGGGGGACTGACCTACGAGCAGTACTTC. Translating gives CSVEDPRSGGLTYEQYF.

Only one count was recorded for this clone. The chain links TRBV4-1 to TRBJ2-3; 7 positions match TRBD1. Trimming cost V 1 base and J 2 bases; bases outside gene matches: 6. The CDR3 is made up of 16 amino acids. The germline V gene has CDR1 MGHRA and CDR2 YSYEKL. The chain's CDR3 is CASSQGQGVFTDTQYF. The CDR3 DNA reads TGCGCCAGCAGCCAAGGACAGGGAGTATTCACAGATACGCAGTATTTT.

This clone has just a few counts. This CDR3 is also generated by other DNA sequences in the sample. This sequence joins TRBV2 and TRBJ1-2, with unresolved D. The CDR3 has 12 amino acids. Germline V lookup: CDR1 SNHLY, CDR2 FYNNEI. Trimming stripped 3 bases from V and 4 bases from J, with 6 bases between. The CDR3 is CASSEGGYGYTF. The DNA of the CDR3 is TGTGCCAGCAGTGAGGGTGGCTATGGCTACACCTTC.

V gene TRBV7-2 combines with J gene TRBJ2-1; perhaps TRBD1 as D (5 bases). Germline V gene data show CDR1 as SGHTA and CDR2 as FQGNSA. The V end lost 1 base, the J end lost 3 bases, and 10 bases lay between the germline ends. The CDR3 is 15 residues long. The CDR3: CASSLGAGFYNEQFF. DNA for the CDR3: TGTGCCAGCAGCTTAGGGGCAGGGTTCTACAATGAGCAGTTCTTC.

Points on this clone: This CDR3 is also generated by other DNA sequences in the sample. The genes are TRBV5-1 and TRBJ2-5, with unresolved D. V was pared by 3 bases and J by 2 bases, with 2 bases between. Germline-derived CDR1 and CDR2 are SGHRS and YFSETQ. The CDR3 runs 11 residues. As DNA, the CDR3 is TGCGCCAGCAGCTATCAAGAGACCCAGTACTTC. This gives the protein CASSYQETQYF.

This chain uses TRBV7-8 with TRBJ2-5; D may be TRBD2 (6 bases). Trimming cost V 4 bases and J 2 bases, with 11 bases left between them. The CDR3 contains 14 residues. Germline V gene lookup returns CDR1 SGHVS and CDR2 FQNEAQ. The chain's CDR3 is CASSSAREQETQYF. The CDR3 region has the DNA TGTGCCAGCAGCTCCGCCCGGGAGCAAGAGACCCAGTACTTC.

The CDR3 loop is CASTIETGYTGELFF. CDR3 nucleotides: TGTGCCAGCACCATAGAGACAGGGTACACCGGGGAGCTGTTTTTT. V and J are TRBV6-5 and TRBJ2-2; 7 bases map to TRBD1. Losses at the gene ends were 7 bases for V and 3 bases for J; bases not matched to a gene: 8. CDR3 size: 15 residues. From germline, CDR1 is MNHEY and CDR2 SVGAGI.

This clone came up a few times. The rearrangement uses TRBV7-2 and TRBJ2-7; D remains unclear. Germline V lookup: CDR1 SGHTA, CDR2 FQGNSA. V was trimmed by 2 bases and J by 0 bases, leaving 5 bases between them. The CDR3 contains 13 residues. CDR3 nucleotides: TGTGCCAGCAGCTTATATAACTCCTACGAGCAGTACTTC. The encoded protein is CASSLYNSYEQYF.

The chain recombines TRBV10-3 with TRBJ2-7; D call uncertain. The CDR3 has 11 residues. CDR1 and CDR2 (germline): ENHRY, SYGVKD. Deletions cut 6 bases from V and 7 bases from J, with 10 bases between. The CDR3 coding sequence is TGTGCCATCAGGGGGATGGAGGAGCAGTACTTC. It is translated as CAIRGMEEQYF.

This clone was detected a few times. The V gene is TRBV2, the J gene TRBJ2-3; maybe TRBD1 (6 bases). The CDR3 is 14 residues long. Germline CDR1 SNHLY, CDR2 FYNNEI. Trimming shortened V by 4 bases and J by 1 base, and 9 bases separated the two germline ends. CDR3 DNA: TGTGCCAGCAGTGTTGAGGGGGGCACAGATACGCAGTATTTT. Amino acid sequence: CASSVEGGTDTQYF.

This chain connects TRBV5-1 to TRBJ2-3; 7 bases agree with TRBD2. The CDR3 has 14 residues. Germline V gene sequence: CDR1 SGHRS, CDR2 YFSETQ. Trimming removed 4 bases from V and 7 bases from J; junction bases left unmatched: 9. The CDR3 loop is CASSLYPGGNTQYF. DNA for the CDR3: TGCGCCAGCAGCCTATACCCGGGGGGAAATACGCAGTATTTT. Complete variable domain (other parts from reference TRBV5-1 and TRBJ2-3): KAGVTQTPRYLIKTRGQQVTLSCSPISGHRSVSWYQQTPGQGLQFLFEYFSETQRNKGNFPGRFSGRQFSNSRSEMNVSTLELGDSALYLCASSLYPGGNTQYFGPGTRLTVL.

This CDR3 reads CASRGDTYEQYF. The CDR3 coding sequence is TGTGCCAGCAGGGGAGACACCTACGAGCAGTACTTC. The chain has TRBV27 and TRBJ2-7; maybe TRBD2 (5 bases). Germline CDR1 and CDR2: MNHEY and SMNVEV (reference sequence). V was cut by 6 bases and J by 2 bases, with 8 bases left in between. This CDR3 is 12 amino acids long.

V and J are TRBV30 and TRBJ1-2; D gene unclear. CDR1 and CDR2 from the germline V gene are GTSNPN and SVGIG (reference sequence). Between the trimmed V and J ends, which lost 4 bases and 8 bases, there was a span of 5 bases. CDR3 size: 9 residues. For the CDR3, the DNA is TGTGCCTGGATGGAGGGCTACACCTTC. Its translation is CAWMEGYTF.

The chain combines TRBV2 with TRBJ2-5; unclear D gene. The V end lost 4 bases, the J end lost 7 bases, and 13 bases lay between the germline ends. Germline V gives CDR1 SNHLY, CDR2 FYNNEI. The CDR3 spans 13 residues. Here the CDR3 DNA reads TGTGCCAGCAGTGGGACGAGGTTCGGGACCCAGTACTTC. It specifies CASSGTRFGTQYF.

The V call is TRBV30, the J call TRBJ1-5; possible D gene TRBD1, 5 bases. The CDR3 is made up of 14 amino acids. V lost 4 bases and J lost 6, with 16 bases in between. Germline CDR1 is GTSNPN and CDR2 is SVGIG (reference sequence). In nucleotides, the CDR3 is TGTGCCTGGACCCTACGGGGGGGTGGTCAGCCCCAGCATTTT. This encodes CAWTLRGGGQPQHF.

This clone was detected only once. The V gene is TRBV19, the J gene TRBJ2-4; maybe TRBD1 (6 bases). The CDR3 length is 13 residues. CDR1 and CDR2 from the germline V gene are LNHDA and SQIVND (reference sequence). V was trimmed by 6 bases and J by 0 bases, leaving 6 bases between them. The CDR3: CASRGAAKNIQYF. Written as DNA, the CDR3 is TGTGCCAGTAGGGGGGCAGCCAAAAACATTCAGTACTTC.

J is TRBJ1-1 and V is TRBV12-5; no firm D call. The germline V and J ends were trimmed by 4 bases and 5 bases, with 5 bases remaining between them. The CDR3 extends over 11 amino acids. The germline gives CDR1 LGHNT, CDR2 FRNRAP. The CDR3 here is CASGSRTEAFF. Here the CDR3 DNA reads TGTGCTAGTGGTTCCCGAACTGAAGCTTTCTTT.